This record concerns one TCR beta chain sequence. Its cognate antigen is unknown. The sample belongs to a study of blood T cells in healthy people across ages. Regarding the study as a whole: A conclusive naive versus antigen-experienced comparison was prevented by the unsorted PBMCs. TCR beta diversity, measured per million T cells, fell in a roughly linear way with age. Naive T cell percentage strongly correlated with TCR beta diversity.

The CDR3 is 15 residues long. V was pared by 0 bases and J by 8 bases, with 16 bases between. Per the germline V gene, CDR1 is MNHEY and CDR2 is SMNVEV (reference sequence). The study recruited healthy Caucasian donors from Russia who were aged roughly 6 to 95. The use of a sample-barcoded 5' primer and a J-beta primer mix characterized a second PCR of roughly 6 to 11 cycles. Each CDR3 protein gets one entry after TCRdb re-called the 5' RACE reads with MiXCR. The sample comprises fewer than 900,000 distinct CDR3 sequences, about 52% of which are singletons, and around a third rests with the top ten. The sequenced material came from blood. The clonotype originates from an older woman in good health. The chain employs TRBV27 and TRBJ1-2, with D maybe TRBD1 (5 bases). The CDR3 region is CASSLSEGRGQGYTF. In nucleotides, the CDR3 is TGTGCCAGCAGTTTATCTGAGGGGCGAGGGCAAGGCTACACCTTC.